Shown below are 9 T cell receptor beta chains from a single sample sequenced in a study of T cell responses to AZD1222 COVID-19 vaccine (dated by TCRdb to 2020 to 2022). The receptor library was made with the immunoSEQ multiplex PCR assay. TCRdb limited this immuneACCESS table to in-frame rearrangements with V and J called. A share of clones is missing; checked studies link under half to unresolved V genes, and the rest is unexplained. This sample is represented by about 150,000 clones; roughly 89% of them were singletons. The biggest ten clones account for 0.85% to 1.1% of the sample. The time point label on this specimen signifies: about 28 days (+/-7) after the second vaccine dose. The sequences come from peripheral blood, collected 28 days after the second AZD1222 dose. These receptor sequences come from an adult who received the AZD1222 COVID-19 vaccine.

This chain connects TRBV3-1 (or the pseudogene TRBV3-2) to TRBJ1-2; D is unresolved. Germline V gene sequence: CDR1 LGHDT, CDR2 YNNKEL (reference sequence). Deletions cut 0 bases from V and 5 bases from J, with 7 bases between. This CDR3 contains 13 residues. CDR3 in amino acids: CASSQDSTYGYTF. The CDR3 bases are TGTGCCAGCAGCCAAGACAGTACATATGGCTACACCTTC.

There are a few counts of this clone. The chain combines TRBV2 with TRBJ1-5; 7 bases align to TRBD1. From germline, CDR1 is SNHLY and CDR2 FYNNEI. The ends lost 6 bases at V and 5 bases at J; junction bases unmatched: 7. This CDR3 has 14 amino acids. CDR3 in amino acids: CASRDDRAHQPQHF. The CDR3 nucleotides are TGTGCCAGCAGAGACGACAGGGCCCATCAGCCCCAGCATTTT. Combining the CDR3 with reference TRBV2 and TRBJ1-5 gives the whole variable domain EPEVTQTPSHQVTQMGQEVILRCVPISNHLYFYWYRQILGQKVEFLVSFYNNEISEKSEIFDDQFSVERPDGSNFTLKIRSTKLEDSAMYFCASRDDRAHQPQHFGDGTRLSIL.

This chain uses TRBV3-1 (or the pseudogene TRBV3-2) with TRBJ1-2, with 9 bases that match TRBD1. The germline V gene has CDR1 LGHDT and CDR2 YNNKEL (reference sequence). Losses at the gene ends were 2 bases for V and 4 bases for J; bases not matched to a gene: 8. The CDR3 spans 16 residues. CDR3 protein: CASSQHGQGRFYGYTF. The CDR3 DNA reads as TGTGCCAGCAGCCAACACGGACAGGGGCGCTTCTATGGCTACACCTTC.

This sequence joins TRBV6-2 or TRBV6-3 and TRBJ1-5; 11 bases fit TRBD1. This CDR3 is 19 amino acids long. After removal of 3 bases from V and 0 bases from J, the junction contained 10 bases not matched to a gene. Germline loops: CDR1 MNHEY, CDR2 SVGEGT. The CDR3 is CASSYLRTGGIFSNQPQHF. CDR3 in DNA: TGTGCCAGCAGTTATCTTCGGACAGGGGGCATCTTTAGCAATCAGCCCCAGCATTTT.

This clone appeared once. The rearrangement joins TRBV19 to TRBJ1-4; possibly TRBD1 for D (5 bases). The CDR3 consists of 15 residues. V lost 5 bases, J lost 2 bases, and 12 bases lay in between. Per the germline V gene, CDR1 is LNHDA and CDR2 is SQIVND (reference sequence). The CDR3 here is CASSSRTSTNEKLFF. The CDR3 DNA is TGTGCCAGTAGTTCTAGGACAAGTACTAATGAAAAACTGTTTTTT.

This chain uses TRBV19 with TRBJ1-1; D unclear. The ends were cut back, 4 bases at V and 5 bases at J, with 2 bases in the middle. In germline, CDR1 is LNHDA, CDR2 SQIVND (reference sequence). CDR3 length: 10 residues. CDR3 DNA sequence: TGTGCCAGTAGTACGACTGAAGCTTTCTTT. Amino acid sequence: CASSTTEAFF.

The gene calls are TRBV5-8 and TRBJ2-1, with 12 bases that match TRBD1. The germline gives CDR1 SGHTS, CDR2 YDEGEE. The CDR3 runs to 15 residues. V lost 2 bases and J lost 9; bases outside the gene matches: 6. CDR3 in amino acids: CASSFFGTGGSEQFF. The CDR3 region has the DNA TGTGCCAGCAGCTTCTTCGGGACAGGGGGCAGTGAGCAGTTCTTC.

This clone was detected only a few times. The CDR3: CASSEWAVAFF. As DNA, the CDR3 is TGTGCCAGCAGCGAATGGGCGGTGGCTTTCTTT. This chain joins TRBV2 and TRBJ1-1; D gene ambiguous. Looked up from germline, CDR1 is SNHLY and CDR2 is FYNNEI. CDR3 length equals 11 residues. V lost 6 bases to trimming and J lost 11 bases, with 13 bases between them.

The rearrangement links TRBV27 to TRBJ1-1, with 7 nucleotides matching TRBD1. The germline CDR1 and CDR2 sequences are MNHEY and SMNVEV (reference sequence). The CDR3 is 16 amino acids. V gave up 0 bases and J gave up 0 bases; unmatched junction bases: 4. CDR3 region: CASSLSQGEMNTEAFF. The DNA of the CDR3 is TGTGCCAGCAGTTTATCGCAGGGGGAGATGAACACTGAAGCTTTCTTT.